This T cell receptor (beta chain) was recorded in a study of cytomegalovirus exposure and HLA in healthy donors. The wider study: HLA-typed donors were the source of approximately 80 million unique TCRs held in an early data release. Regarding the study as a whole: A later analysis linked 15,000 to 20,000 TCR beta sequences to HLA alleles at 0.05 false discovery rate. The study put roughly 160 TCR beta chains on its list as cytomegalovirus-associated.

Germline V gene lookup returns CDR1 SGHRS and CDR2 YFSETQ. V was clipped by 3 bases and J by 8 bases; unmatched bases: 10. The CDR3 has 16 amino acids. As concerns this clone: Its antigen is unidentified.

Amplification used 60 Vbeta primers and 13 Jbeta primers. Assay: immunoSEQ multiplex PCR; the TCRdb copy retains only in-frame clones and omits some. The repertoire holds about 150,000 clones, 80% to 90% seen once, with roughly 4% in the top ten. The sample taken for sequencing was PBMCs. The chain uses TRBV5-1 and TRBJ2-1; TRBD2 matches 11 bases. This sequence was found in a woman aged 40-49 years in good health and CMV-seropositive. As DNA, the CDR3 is TGCGCCAGCAGCTCTAGCGGGAGGCCCTCTTTGGATGAGCAGTTCTTC. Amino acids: CASSSSGRPSLDEQFF.